The clone carrying this T cell receptor (beta chain) was seen a handful of times. The antigen is unknown. This sample stems from a study of T cell repertoires in cytomegalovirus infection. V dropped 5 bases and J dropped 1; count of bases not matched to a gene: 4. This CDR3 region has 14 residues. Germline assignment: CDR1 MNHNS and CDR2 SASEGT. TCRdb analysed the reads with MiXCR anew, one entry per CDR3 protein. There are around 800,000 distinct CDR3 sequences in the sample; approximately 29% occur only once, and 9.5% to 15% lies in the top ten. The source was cultured CD8+ T cells from PBMCs, collected from culture after CMV antigen stimulation. This TCR came from a human donor in good health (CMV status not recorded). Some clones in this sample may be carry-over from other donors' samples. The chain has TRBV6-1 and TRBJ1-1, with TRBD1 matching over 7 bases. Here the CDR3 DNA reads TGTGCCAGCAGTTTGGACAGGACGAACACTGAAGCTTTCTTT. Its translation is CASSLDRTNTEAFF.